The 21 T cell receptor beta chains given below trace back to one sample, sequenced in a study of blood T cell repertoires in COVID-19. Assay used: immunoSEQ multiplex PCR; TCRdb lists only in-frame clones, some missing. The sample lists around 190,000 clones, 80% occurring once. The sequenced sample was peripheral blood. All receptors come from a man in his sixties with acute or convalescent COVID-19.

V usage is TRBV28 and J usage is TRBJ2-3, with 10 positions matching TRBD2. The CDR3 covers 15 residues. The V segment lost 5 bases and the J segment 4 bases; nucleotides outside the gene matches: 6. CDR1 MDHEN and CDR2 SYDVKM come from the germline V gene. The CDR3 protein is CASSTSGMYADTQYF. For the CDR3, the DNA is TGTGCCAGCAGTACTAGCGGGATGTATGCAGATACGCAGTATTTT. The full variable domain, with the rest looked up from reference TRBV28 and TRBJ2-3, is DVKVTQSSRYLVKRTGEKVFLECVQDMDHENMFWYRQDPGLGLRLIYFSYDVKMKEKGDIPEGYSVSREKKERFSLILESASTNQTSMYLCASSTSGMYADTQYFGPGTRLTVL.

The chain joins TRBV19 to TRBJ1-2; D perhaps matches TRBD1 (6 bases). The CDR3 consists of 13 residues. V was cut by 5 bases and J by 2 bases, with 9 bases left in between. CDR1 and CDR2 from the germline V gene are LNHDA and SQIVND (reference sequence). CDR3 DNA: TGTGCCAGTAGTCTCACAGGGAACTATGGCTACACCTTC. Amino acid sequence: CASSLTGNYGYTF.

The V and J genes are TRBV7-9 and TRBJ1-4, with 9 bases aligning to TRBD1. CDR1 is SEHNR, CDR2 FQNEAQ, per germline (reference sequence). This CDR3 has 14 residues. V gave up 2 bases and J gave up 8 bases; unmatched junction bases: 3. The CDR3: CASSLRQGGEKLFF. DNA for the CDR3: TGTGCCAGCAGCTTAAGACAGGGGGGAGAAAAACTGTTTTTT.

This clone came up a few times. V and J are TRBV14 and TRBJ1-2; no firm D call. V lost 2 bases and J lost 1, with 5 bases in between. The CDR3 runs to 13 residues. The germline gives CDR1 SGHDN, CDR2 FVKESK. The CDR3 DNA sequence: TGTGCCAGCAGCCAAAACAGTAACTATGGCTACACCTTC. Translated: CASSQNSNYGYTF. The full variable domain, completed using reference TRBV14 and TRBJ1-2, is EAGVTQFPSHSVIEKGQTVTLRCDPISGHDNLYWYRRVMGKEIKFLLHFVKESKQDESGMPNNRFLAERTGGTYSTLKVQPAELEDSGVYFCASSQNSNYGYTFGSGTRLTVV.

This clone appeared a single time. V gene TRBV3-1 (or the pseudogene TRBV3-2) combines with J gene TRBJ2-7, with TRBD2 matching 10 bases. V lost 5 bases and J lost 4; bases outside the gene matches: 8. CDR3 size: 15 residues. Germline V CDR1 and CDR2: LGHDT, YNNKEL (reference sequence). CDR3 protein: CASSDHGTSEYEQYF. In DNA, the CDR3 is TGTGCCAGCAGCGACCACGGGACTAGCGAGTACGAGCAGTACTTC.

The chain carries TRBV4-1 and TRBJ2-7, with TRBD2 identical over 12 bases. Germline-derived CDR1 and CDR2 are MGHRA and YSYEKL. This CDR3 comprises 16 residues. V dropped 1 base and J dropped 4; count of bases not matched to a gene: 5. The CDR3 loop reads CASSQVASGGAYEQYF. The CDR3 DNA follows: TGCGCCAGCAGCCAAGTGGCTAGCGGGGGGGCTTACGAGCAGTACTTC.

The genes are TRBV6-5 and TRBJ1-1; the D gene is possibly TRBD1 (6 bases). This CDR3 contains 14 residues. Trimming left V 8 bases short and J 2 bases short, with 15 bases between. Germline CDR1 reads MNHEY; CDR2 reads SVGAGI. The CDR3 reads CASGRGSGNTEAFF. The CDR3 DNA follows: TGTGCCAGCGGAAGGGGGTCAGGAAACACTGAAGCTTTCTTT.

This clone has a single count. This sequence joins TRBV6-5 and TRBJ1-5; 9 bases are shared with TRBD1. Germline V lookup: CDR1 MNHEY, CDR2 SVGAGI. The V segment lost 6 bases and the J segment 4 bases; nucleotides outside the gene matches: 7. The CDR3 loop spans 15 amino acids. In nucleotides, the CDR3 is TGTGCCAGCAGCTCCTCCGGGACAGGGAATCAGCCCCAGCATTTT. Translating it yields CASSSSGTGNQPQHF.

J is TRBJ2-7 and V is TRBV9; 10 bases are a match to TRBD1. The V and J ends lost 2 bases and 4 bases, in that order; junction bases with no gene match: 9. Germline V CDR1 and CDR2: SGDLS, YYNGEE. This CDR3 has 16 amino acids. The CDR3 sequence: CASSVADRGLPYEQYF. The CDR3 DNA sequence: TGTGCCAGCAGCGTTGCCGACAGGGGGCTGCCGTACGAGCAGTACTTC.

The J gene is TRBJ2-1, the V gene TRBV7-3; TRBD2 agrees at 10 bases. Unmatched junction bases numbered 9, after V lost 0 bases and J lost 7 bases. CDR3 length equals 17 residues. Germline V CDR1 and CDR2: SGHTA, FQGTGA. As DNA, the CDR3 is TGTGCCAGCAGCTTAACCCTAGATCTTAGCGGGGGGAATGAGCAGTTCTTC. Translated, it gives CASSLTLDLSGGNEQFF.

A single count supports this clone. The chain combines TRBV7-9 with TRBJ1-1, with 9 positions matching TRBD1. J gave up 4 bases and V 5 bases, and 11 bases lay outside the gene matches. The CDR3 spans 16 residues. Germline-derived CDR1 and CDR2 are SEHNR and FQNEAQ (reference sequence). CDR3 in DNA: TGTGCCAGCAGCACCCGGACAGGGGCCGAGGGCACTGAAGCTTTCTTT. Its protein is CASSTRTGAEGTEAFF.

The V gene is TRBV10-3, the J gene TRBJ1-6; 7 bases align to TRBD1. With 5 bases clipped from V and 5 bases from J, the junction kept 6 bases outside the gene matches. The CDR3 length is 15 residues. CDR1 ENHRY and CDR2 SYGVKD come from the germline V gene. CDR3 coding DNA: TGTGCCATCAGTTCCGGGACAGCGAATAATTCACCCCTCCACTTT. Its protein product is CAISSGTANNSPLHF.

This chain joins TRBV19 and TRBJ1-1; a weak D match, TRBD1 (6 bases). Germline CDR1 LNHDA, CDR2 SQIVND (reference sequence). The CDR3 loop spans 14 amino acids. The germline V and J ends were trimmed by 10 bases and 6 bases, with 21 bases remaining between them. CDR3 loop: CAIITCRGKAEAFF. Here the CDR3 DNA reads TGTGCCATTATTACCTGCAGGGGTAAGGCTGAAGCTTTCTTT.

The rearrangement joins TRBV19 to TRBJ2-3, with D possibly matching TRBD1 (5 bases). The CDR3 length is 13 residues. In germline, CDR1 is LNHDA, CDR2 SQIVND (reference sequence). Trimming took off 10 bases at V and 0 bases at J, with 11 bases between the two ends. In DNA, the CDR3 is TGTGCCACCTCAGGGCAGAGCACAGATACGCAGTATTTT. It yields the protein CATSGQSTDTQYF.

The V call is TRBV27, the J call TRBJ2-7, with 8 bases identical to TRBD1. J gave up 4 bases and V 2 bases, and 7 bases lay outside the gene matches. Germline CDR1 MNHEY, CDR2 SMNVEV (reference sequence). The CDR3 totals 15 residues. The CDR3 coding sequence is TGTGCCAGCAGTTTAATAGGACAGGGTCGTTACGAGCAGTACTTC. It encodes CASSLIGQGRYEQYF.

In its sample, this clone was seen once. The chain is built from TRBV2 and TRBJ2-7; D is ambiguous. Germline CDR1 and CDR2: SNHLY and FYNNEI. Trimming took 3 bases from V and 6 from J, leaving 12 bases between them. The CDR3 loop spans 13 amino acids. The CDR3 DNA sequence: TGTGCCAGCAGTGAGAGGCTAGTGGGCGAGCAGTACTTC. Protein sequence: CASSERLVGEQYF.

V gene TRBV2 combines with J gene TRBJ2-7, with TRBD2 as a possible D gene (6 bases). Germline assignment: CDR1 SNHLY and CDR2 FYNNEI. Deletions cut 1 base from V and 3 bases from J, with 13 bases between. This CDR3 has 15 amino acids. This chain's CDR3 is CASSEDQGGFYEQYF. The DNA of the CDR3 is TGTGCCAGCAGTGAAGACCAGGGAGGTTTCTACGAGCAGTACTTC. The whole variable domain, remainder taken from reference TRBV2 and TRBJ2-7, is EPEVTQTPSHQVTQMGQEVILRCVPISNHLYFYWYRQILGQKVEFLVSFYNNEISEKSEIFDDQFSVERPDGSNFTLKIRSTKLEDSAMYFCASSEDQGGFYEQYFGPGTRLTVT.

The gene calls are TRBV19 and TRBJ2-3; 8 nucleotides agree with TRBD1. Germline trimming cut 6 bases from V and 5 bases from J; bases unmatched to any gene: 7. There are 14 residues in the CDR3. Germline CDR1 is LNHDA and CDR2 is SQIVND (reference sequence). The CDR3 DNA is TGTGCCAGTAGCCAGGACAGGGCCATAGATACGCAGTATTTT. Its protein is CASSQDRAIDTQYF.

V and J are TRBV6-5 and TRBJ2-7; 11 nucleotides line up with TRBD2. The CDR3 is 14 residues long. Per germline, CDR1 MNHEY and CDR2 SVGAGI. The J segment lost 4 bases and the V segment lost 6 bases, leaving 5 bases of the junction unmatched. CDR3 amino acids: CASRPGLAAYEQYF. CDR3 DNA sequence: TGTGCCAGCAGGCCGGGACTAGCGGCATACGAGCAGTACTTC.

The CDR3 is CAISESTGIGGYGYTF. CDR3 nucleotides: TGTGCCATCAGTGAGTCGACAGGGATAGGCGGGTATGGCTACACCTTC. V is TRBV10-3 and J is TRBJ1-2; TRBD1 matches 7 bases. V shed 0 bases, J shed 5 bases, and the junction held 9 bases outside the gene matches. This CDR3 is 16 amino acids long. The V gene's germline CDR1 is ENHRY and CDR2 SYGVKD.

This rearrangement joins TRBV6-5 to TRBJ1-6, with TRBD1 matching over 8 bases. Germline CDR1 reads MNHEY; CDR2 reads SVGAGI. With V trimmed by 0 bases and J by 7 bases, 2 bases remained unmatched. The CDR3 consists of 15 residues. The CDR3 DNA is TGTGCCAGCAGTTACTCGGGACAGGAGAATTCACCCCTCCACTTT. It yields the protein CASSYSGQENSPLHF.